This entry lists 28 T cell receptor beta chains sequenced from one sample in a study of T-cell reconstitution after alpha-beta-depleted transplantation in children. During its preparation, the TCRbeta library received unique molecular identifiers. Each CDR3 protein gets one entry after TCRdb re-called the PCR reads with MiXCR. The repertoire includes about a million distinct CDR3 sequences, about 30% of them detected once, and more than 25% sits in the top ten. The input for sequencing was PBMCs, mostly from graft donor cells, taken 360 days after TCRalphabeta/CD19-depleted stem cell transplant. These TCRs come from a boy younger than two who had a stem cell transplant for SCID, so the T cells may come from the graft donor.

A few counts support this clonotype. The rearrangement links TRBV12-3 or TRBV12-4 to TRBJ2-7; D is ambiguous. Trimming left V 3 bases short and J 6 bases short, with 12 bases between. The CDR3 loop spans 13 amino acids. The CDR3 loop reads CASSLYDEAEQYF. The CDR3 region has the DNA TGTGCCAGCAGTTTGTATGATGAAGCCGAGCAGTACTTC.

The chain links TRBV10-3 to TRBJ2-1; D remains ambiguous. The CDR3 loop spans 15 amino acids. With 0 bases removed from V and 8 bases from J, the gap between germline ends came to 14 bases. The V gene's germline CDR1 is ENHRY and CDR2 SYGVKD. The CDR3 protein is CAISESGSQYDEQFF. CDR3 DNA: TGTGCCATCAGTGAGTCGGGATCACAGTACGATGAGCAGTTCTTC.

This clonotype was seen more than once but under ten times. The CDR3: CAWSVPLGQGSTEAFF. The CDR3 DNA reads as TGTGCCTGGAGTGTACCCCTTGGACAGGGGAGCACTGAAGCTTTCTTT. The chain carries TRBV30 and TRBJ1-1; 9 bases agree with TRBD1. CDR3 length equals 16 residues. J was trimmed by 4 bases and V by 0 bases; bases with no gene match: 9. The germline gives CDR1 GTSNPN, CDR2 SVGIG (reference sequence).

This clonotype was counted between two and nine times. The chain links TRBV7-3 to TRBJ2-3; D unresolved. Germline V gene lookup returns CDR1 SGHTA and CDR2 FQGTGA. V lost 5 bases to trimming and J lost 4 bases, with 13 bases between them. The CDR3 totals 14 residues. The chain's CDR3 is CASSARPDSDTQYF. CDR3 sequence (DNA): TGTGCCAGCAGCGCTCGGCCCGATTCAGATACGCAGTATTTT.

The chain recombines TRBV20-1 with TRBJ2-4; D uncertain. V lost 3 bases to trimming and J lost 1 base, with 10 bases between them. The germline V gene encodes CDR1 DFQATT and CDR2 SNEGSKA (reference sequence). This CDR3 has 14 residues. The CDR3 DNA is TGCAGTGCTAGTAGGTCAACGGCCAAAAACATTCAGTACTTC. Protein product: CSASRSTAKNIQYF.

This clonotype was detected only once. This chain links TRBV3-1 with TRBJ2-5, with a tentative D call TRBD2 (6 bases). The CDR3 is made up of 15 amino acids. V lost 3 bases, J lost 2 bases, and 13 bases lay in between. Germline CDR1 reads LGHDT; CDR2 reads YNNKEL (reference sequence). CDR3 residues: CASSQASDSQETQYF. CDR3 DNA sequence: TGTGCCAGCAGCCAGGCTAGCGACTCGCAAGAGACCCAGTACTTC.

V is TRBV5-1 and J is TRBJ2-1, with 7 positions matching TRBD1. In germline, CDR1 is SGHRS, CDR2 YFSETQ. This CDR3 is built from 15 residues. The trim removed 4 bases at V and 2 bases at J, leaving 6 bases unmatched. DNA for the CDR3: TGCGCCAGCAGCGTGACAGGGCAGCCCTACAATGAGCAGTTCTTC. It yields the protein CASSVTGQPYNEQFF.

The rearrangement joins TRBV12-3 or TRBV12-4 to TRBJ2-2; D perhaps matches TRBD1 (6 bases). V lost 4 bases and J lost 4, with 10 bases in between. CDR3 size: 14 residues. CDR3 residues: CASSYGTITGELFF. CDR3 DNA: TGTGCCAGCAGTTACGGGACAATCACCGGGGAGCTGTTTTTT.

This clonotype has just a few counts. The V and J genes are TRBV4-1 and TRBJ2-7, with 9 bases identical to TRBD2. This CDR3 is built from 14 residues. The germline V gene has CDR1 MGHRA and CDR2 YSYEKL. V lost 0 bases and J lost 4; bases outside the gene matches: 1. The CDR3 nucleotides are TGCGCCAGCAGCCAAGATACTAGCGGGTACGAGCAGTACTTC. It specifies CASSQDTSGYEQYF.

This rearrangement joins TRBV18 to TRBJ2-7, with TRBD1 as a possible D gene (7 bases). Germline loops: CDR1 KGHSH, CDR2 LQKENI. The CDR3 runs to 15 residues. The V gene lost 3 bases and the J gene lost 2 bases, with 14 bases spanning the gap. For the CDR3, the DNA is TGTGCCAGCTCACCCGCGGGACAGTCTACCTACGAGCAGTACTTC. Its protein is CASSPAGQSTYEQYF.

This clonotype came up a few times. The chain carries TRBV28 and TRBJ2-1; TRBD2 matches 11 bases. The trim removed 2 bases at V and 4 bases at J, leaving 7 bases unmatched. Per the germline V gene, CDR1 is MDHEN and CDR2 is SYDVKM. The CDR3 consists of 17 residues. The CDR3 coding sequence is TGTGCCAGCAGTTTACTAGCGGGGGGCCGGATTTACAATGAGCAGTTCTTC. Translation: CASSLLAGGRIYNEQFF. Using reference TRBV28 and TRBJ2-1 for the parts outside the CDR3, the full variable domain is DVKVTQSSRYLVKRTGEKVFLECVQDMDHENMFWYRQDPGLGLRLIYFSYDVKMKEKGDIPEGYSVSREKKERFSLILESASTNQTSMYLCASSLLAGGRIYNEQFFGPGTRLTVL.

CDR3 sequence (DNA): TGTGCCAGCAGCTGGAACGGACAGGGGACAAACCAAGAGACCCAGTACTTC. Protein product: CASSWNGQGTNQETQYF. The chain has TRBV5-6 and TRBJ2-5, with 9 bases matching TRBD1. The CDR3 spans 17 residues. The junction had 9 bases not matched to a gene; V was cut back by 3 bases and J by 0 bases. Per germline, CDR1 SGHDT and CDR2 YYEEEE.

V and J are TRBV20-1 and TRBJ2-7, with D maybe TRBD2 (6 bases). Per germline, CDR1 DFQATT and CDR2 SNEGSKA (reference sequence). With 3 bases removed from V and 7 bases from J, the gap between germline ends came to 13 bases. This CDR3 spans 12 amino acids. CDR3 sequence reads: CSASFRAGEQYF. The CDR3, as DNA: TGCAGTGCTAGTTTTCGGGCGGGGGAGCAGTACTTC.

This clonotype has more than one count but fewer than ten. This rearrangement joins TRBV6-5 to TRBJ2-1; 10 bases map to TRBD2. V lost 4 bases to trimming and J lost 10 bases; unmatched junction nucleotides: 7. Germline-derived CDR1 and CDR2 are MNHEY and SVGAGI. The CDR3 has 14 residues. CDR3 region: CASSWLAGAGEQFF. For the CDR3, the DNA is TGTGCCAGCAGTTGGCTAGCGGGGGCCGGGGAGCAGTTCTTC.

This chain links TRBV5-8 with TRBJ2-5; 7 positions match TRBD2. CDR1 is SGHTS, CDR2 YDEGEE, per germline. The CDR3 contains 16 residues. The J segment lost 4 bases and the V segment lost 1 base, leaving 10 bases of the junction unmatched. The CDR3 nucleotides read TGTGCCAGCAGCTTGTCGGGGTTGGGGGGGAGAGAGACCCAGTACTTC. It specifies CASSLSGLGGRETQYF. The complete variable domain, with remaining parts taken from reference TRBV5-8 and TRBJ2-5, reads EAGVTQSPTHLIKTRGQQATLRCSPISGHTSVYWYQQALGLGLQFLLWYDEGEERNRGNFPPRFSGRQFPNYSSELNVNALELEDSALYLCASSLSGLGGRETQYFGPGTRLLVL.

As DNA, the CDR3 is TGTGCCAGCCGAACGGACGCGAACACCGGGGAGCTGTTTTTT. Encoded protein: CASRTDANTGELFF. This chain connects TRBV5-4 to TRBJ2-2; no firm D call. The V gene's germline CDR1 is SGHNT and CDR2 YYREEE (reference sequence). V was cut by 7 bases and J by 0 bases, with 10 bases left in between. The CDR3 loop spans 14 amino acids.

The chain joins TRBV5-1 to TRBJ2-3, with 9 positions matching TRBD1. The J segment lost 2 bases and the V segment lost 0 bases, leaving 4 bases of the junction unmatched. Germline CDR1 SGHRS, CDR2 YFSETQ. The CDR3 spans 16 residues. The CDR3: CASSLEGQGYTDTQYF. The DNA for the CDR3 is TGCGCCAGCAGCTTGGAGGGACAGGGATACACAGATACGCAGTATTTT. Based on the CDR3 plus reference TRBV5-1 and TRBJ2-3, the full variable domain is KAGVTQTPRYLIKTRGQQVTLSCSPISGHRSVSWYQQTPGQGLQFLFEYFSETQRNKGNFPGRFSGRQFSNSRSEMNVSTLELGDSALYLCASSLEGQGYTDTQYFGPGTRLTVL.

As for this clonotype: One end of the junction varies from germline; a read error may be responsible. The gene calls are TRBV2 and TRBJ2-1; tentative D call: TRBD2 (6 bases). Per germline, CDR1 SNHLY and CDR2 FYNNEI. The CDR3 has 13 amino acids. The CDR3 here is CASSERDSLGRLF. As DNA, the CDR3 is TGTGCCAGCAGTGAGCGGGACTCACTAGGCCGGCTCTTC.

Only a few counts were recorded for this clonotype. J is TRBJ2-5 and V is TRBV10-3, with D uncertain. CDR1 is ENHRY, CDR2 SYGVKD, per germline. Trimming shortened V by 5 bases and J by 4 bases, and 20 bases separated the two germline ends. The CDR3 has 16 residues. CDR3: CAISLNGVDWGETQYF. DNA for the CDR3: TGTGCCATCAGTTTGAATGGAGTCGACTGGGGAGAGACCCAGTACTTC.

The J gene is TRBJ2-3, the V gene TRBV7-6; the D is unclear. The CDR3 is 16 amino acids. Germline CDR1 is SGHVS and CDR2 is FNYEAQ. The germline V and J ends were trimmed by 2 bases and 0 bases, with 12 bases remaining between them. CDR3 sequence (DNA): TGTGCCAGCAGCTTAATTCTAACGCCTAGCACAGATACGCAGTATTTT. It specifies CASSLILTPSTDTQYF.

The table lists this clonotype with a few counts. This chain joins TRBV29-1 and TRBJ1-3; possibly TRBD1 for D (5 bases). CDR1 is SQVTM and CDR2 is ANQGSEA in the germline V gene. Between the trimmed V and J ends, which lost 0 bases and 4 bases, there was a span of 10 bases. The CDR3 covers 14 residues. CDR3 sequence: CSVEEGRVGNTIYF. For the CDR3, the DNA is TGCAGCGTTGAAGAAGGCAGGGTCGGAAACACCATATATTTT.

This clonotype appeared a few times. The chain has TRBV7-8 and TRBJ2-1, with 10 nucleotides matching TRBD2. There are 18 residues in the CDR3. The V and J ends lost 0 bases and 4 bases, in that order; junction bases with no gene match: 9. The V gene's germline CDR1 is SGHVS and CDR2 FQNEAQ. The CDR3 sequence is CASSLAMASGGLYNEQFF. The DNA for the CDR3 is TGTGCCAGCAGCTTAGCGATGGCTAGCGGGGGCCTGTACAATGAGCAGTTCTTC.

The chain's CDR3 is CASGTGGIEQYF. The CDR3 DNA reads TGTGCCAGCGGGACAGGGGGGATTGAGCAGTACTTC. The chain couples TRBV6-5 to TRBJ2-7; 11 nucleotides align to TRBD1. The CDR3 runs to 12 residues. The germline CDR1 and CDR2 sequences are MNHEY and SVGAGI. V lost 8 bases to trimming and J lost 7 bases; unmatched junction nucleotides: 4.

This clonotype has only a few counts. V and J are TRBV2 and TRBJ2-5; perhaps TRBD1 as D (5 bases). This CDR3 spans 15 amino acids. CDR1 is SNHLY, CDR2 FYNNEI, per germline. The V end lost 3 bases, the J end lost 2 bases, and 13 bases lay between the germline ends. CDR3 in amino acids: CASSDQAGWQETQYF. CDR3 DNA: TGTGCCAGCAGTGATCAGGCAGGGTGGCAAGAGACCCAGTACTTC.

There are many counts of this clonotype. The rearrangement links TRBV5-1 to TRBJ2-5; 10 nucleotides agree with TRBD1. Germline CDR1 and CDR2: SGHRS and YFSETQ. This CDR3 comprises 14 residues. J was trimmed by 5 bases and V by 2 bases; bases with no gene match: 3. CDR3 loop: CASSFGTGEETQYF. The CDR3, as DNA: TGCGCCAGCAGCTTTGGGACAGGGGAGGAGACCCAGTACTTC.

This clonotype was seen only a few times. V is TRBV28 and J is TRBJ1-3, with D possibly being TRBD1 (5 bases). This CDR3 contains 17 residues. Trimming stripped 4 bases from V and 0 bases from J, with 16 bases between. Germline values: CDR1 MDHEN, CDR2 SYDVKM. This CDR3 reads CASSSPAGVPSGNTIYF. The CDR3 DNA reads TGTGCCAGCAGTTCACCTGCGGGGGTCCCCTCTGGAAACACCATATATTTT.

The J gene is TRBJ2-1, the V gene TRBV6-2 or TRBV6-3, with 11 bases fitting TRBD2. The CDR3 has 17 amino acids. Germline V gives CDR1 MNHEY, CDR2 SVGEGT. V gave up 0 bases and J gave up 3 bases; unmatched junction bases: 4. DNA of the CDR3: TGTGCCAGCAGTTACTCTTTAGCGGGGGGGAACTACAATGAGCAGTTCTTC. As protein: CASSYSLAGGNYNEQFF.

The rearrangement joins TRBV7-3 to TRBJ1-6; D is uncertain. The germline gives CDR1 SGHTA, CDR2 FQGTGA. Trimming took off 2 bases at V and 9 bases at J, with 11 bases between the two ends. CDR3 length: 14 amino acids. CDR3 DNA sequence: TGTGCCAGCAGCTTAGGAACGACGGGTTCACCCCTCCACTTT. Its translation is CASSLGTTGSPLHF. Variable domain in full (rest from reference TRBV7-3 and TRBJ1-6): GAGVSQTPSNKVTEKGKYVELRCDPISGHTALYWYRQSLGQGPEFLIYFQGTGAADDSGLPNDRFFAVRPEGSVSTLKIQRTERGDSAVYLCASSLGTTGSPLHFGNGTRLTVT.